This T cell receptor beta chain was sequenced for a study of shared clonotypes between healthy human individuals. Study overall: Donor ages ranged 18 to 49 years: a couple of women, a few men. CD4 naive and memory got three plates each, CD8 naive two, CD8 memory one.

Profiling relied on immunoSEQ multiplex PCR, and the TCRdb table lists in-frame clones only, not all of them. The sample includes about 2 million clones, about 95% of them seen just once. Naive CD8 isolation took CD45RO-negative cells positively selected for CCR7 and excluded terminally differentiated effector memory CD45RA+ cells. As to this clone: Its antigen is not identified.

Study-wide findings and caveats: Rarefaction demonstrated incomplete sorted-subset sequencing despite large depth.

The CDR3 sequence is 15 residues long. The V end was cut by 0 bases, the J end by 5 bases, with 13 bases between. The germline gives CDR1 PRHDT, CDR2 FYEKMQ (reference sequence). The source is a young man in good health. The sample was naive CD8+ T cells sorted from blood. The chain joins TRBV13 to TRBJ1-2; a weak D match, TRBD1 (5 bases). The CDR3 protein is CASSLGLRGPYGYTF. CDR3 DNA sequence: TGTGCCAGCAGCTTAGGCTTGCGGGGACCTTATGGCTACACCTTC.